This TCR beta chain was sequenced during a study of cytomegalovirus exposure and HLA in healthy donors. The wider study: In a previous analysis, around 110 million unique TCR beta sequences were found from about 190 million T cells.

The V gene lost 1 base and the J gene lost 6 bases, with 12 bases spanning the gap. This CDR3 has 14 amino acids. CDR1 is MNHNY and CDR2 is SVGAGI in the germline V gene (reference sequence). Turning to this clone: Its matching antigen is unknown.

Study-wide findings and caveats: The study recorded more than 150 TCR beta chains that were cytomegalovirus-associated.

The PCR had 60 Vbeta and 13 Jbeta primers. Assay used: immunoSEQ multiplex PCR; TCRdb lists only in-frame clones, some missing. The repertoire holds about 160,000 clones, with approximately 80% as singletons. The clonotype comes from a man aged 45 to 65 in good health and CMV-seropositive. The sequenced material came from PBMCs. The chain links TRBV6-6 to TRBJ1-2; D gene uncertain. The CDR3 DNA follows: TGTGCCAGCAGTTACTTGAGTAGCCCCGATGGCTACACCTTC. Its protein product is CASSYLSSPDGYTF.